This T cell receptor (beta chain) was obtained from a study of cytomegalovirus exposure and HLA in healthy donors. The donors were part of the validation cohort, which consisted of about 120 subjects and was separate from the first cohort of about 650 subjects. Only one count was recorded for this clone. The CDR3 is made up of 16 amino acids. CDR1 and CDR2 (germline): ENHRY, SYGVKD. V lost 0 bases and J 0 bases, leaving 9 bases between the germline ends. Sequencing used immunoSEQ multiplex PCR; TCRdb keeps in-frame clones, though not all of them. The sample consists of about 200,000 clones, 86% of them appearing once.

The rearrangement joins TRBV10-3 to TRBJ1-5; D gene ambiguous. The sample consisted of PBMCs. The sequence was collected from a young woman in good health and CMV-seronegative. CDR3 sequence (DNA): TGTGCCATCAGTGAGTCGTCGGGGTTTAGCAATCAGCCCCAGCATTTT. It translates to CAISESSGFSNQPQHF.